One and the same sample provided the 7 T cell receptor beta chains below, sequenced in a study of T-cell reconstitution after alpha-beta-depleted transplantation in children. Unique molecular identifiers were incorporated when the TCRbeta library was constructed. TCRdb redid the calling of the PCR reads with MiXCR, one entry per CDR3 protein. This table has fewer than 350,000 distinct CDR3 sequences, 9.5% to 13% appearing once. The sequenced sample was peripheral blood, obtained 180 days after TCRalphabeta/CD19-depleted stem cell transplant. The origin of the receptors is a male patient between 2 and 15 years old who had a stem cell transplant for chronic granulomatous disease, so the T cells may come from the graft donor.

In its sample, this clonotype was seen many times. J is TRBJ2-1 and V is TRBV4-2, with D possibly matching TRBD2 (6 bases). This CDR3 has 15 residues. The germline V gene encodes CDR1 LGHNA and CDR2 YNFKEQ. V lost 1 base to trimming and J lost 5 bases, with 12 bases between them. The CDR3 loop reads CASSQGLALNNEQFF. DNA of the CDR3: TGTGCCAGCAGCCAAGGGCTAGCGCTTAACAATGAGCAGTTCTTC.

This clonotype was found many times. This sequence joins TRBV7-2 and TRBJ2-7, with D perhaps TRBD1 (6 bases). V lost 3 bases and J 6 bases, leaving 24 bases between the germline ends. Germline V lookup: CDR1 SGHTA, CDR2 FQGNSA. CDR3 size: 17 residues. In nucleotides, the CDR3 is TGTGCCAGCAGCTTTTCAGGGGTATGGCGAAAGGGTTCCGAGCAGTACTTC. Its translation: CASSFSGVWRKGSEQYF.

The sample holds many counts of this clonotype. As DNA, the CDR3 is TGCGCCAGCGGCAATTGGAACCAGGGGGCCACTGAAGCTTTCTTT. It specifies CASGNWNQGATEAFF. The chain combines TRBV5-1 with TRBJ1-1, with 8 bases aligning to TRBD1. With 7 bases clipped from V and 4 bases from J, the junction kept 12 bases outside the gene matches. The CDR3 loop spans 15 amino acids. The V gene's germline CDR1 is SGHRS and CDR2 YFSETQ. Full variable domain (rest looked up from reference TRBV5-1 and TRBJ1-1): KAGVTQTPRYLIKTRGQQVTLSCSPISGHRSVSWYQQTPGQGLQFLFEYFSETQRNKGNFPGRFSGRQFSNSRSEMNVSTLELGDSALYLCASGNWNQGATEAFFGQGTRLTVV.

This clonotype showed up many times. This chain links TRBV18 with TRBJ2-7; 11 bases align to TRBD1. Germline V gives CDR1 KGHSH, CDR2 LQKENI. This CDR3 contains 17 residues. Germline trimming cut 5 bases from V and 2 bases from J; bases unmatched to any gene: 11. The CDR3 protein is CASSATPGQGGTYEQYF. As DNA, the CDR3 is TGTGCCAGCTCAGCTACACCGGGACAGGGGGGGACCTACGAGCAGTACTTC. The full variable domain, in which reference TRBV18 and TRBJ2-7 provide the parts outside the CDR3, is NAGVMQNPRHLVRRRGQEARLRCSPMKGHSHVYWYRQLPEEGLKFMVYLQKENIIDESGMPKERFSAEFPKEGPSILRIQQVVRGDSAAYFCASSATPGQGGTYEQYFGPGTRLTVT.

This clonotype was observed at least ten times. V gene TRBV5-1 combines with J gene TRBJ2-1; a weak D match, TRBD2 (6 bases). This CDR3 has 16 residues. In germline, CDR1 is SGHRS, CDR2 YFSETQ. V gave up 1 base and J gave up 6 bases, with 17 bases separating them. For the CDR3, the DNA is TGCGCCAGCAGCTTGTTTCCCGCGGAGGGTCGCAATGAGCAGTTCTTC. Translation: CASSLFPAEGRNEQFF.

This clonotype was observed many times. V usage is TRBV7-8 and J usage is TRBJ1-4, with D possibly being TRBD1 (5 bases). Germline values: CDR1 SGHVS, CDR2 FQNEAQ. Trimming left V 6 bases short and J 8 bases short, with 13 bases between. The CDR3 loop spans 13 amino acids. CDR3 nucleotides: TGTGCCAGCAGGACCCGGGGCCGGGAAAAACTGTTTTTT. Translating it yields CASRTRGREKLFF.

This clonotype was seen at least ten times. The chain combines TRBV28 with TRBJ2-5; a possible D gene is TRBD1 (6 bases). Germline assignment: CDR1 MDHEN and CDR2 SYDVKM. V was shortened by 2 bases and J by 2 bases, with 21 bases between the two germline ends. The CDR3 covers 18 residues. The CDR3 DNA reads as TGTGCCAGCAGTTTACAAGGGACACCAAGAACGGAGCAAGAGACCCAGTACTTC. Translating gives CASSLQGTPRTEQETQYF.